This section outlines one T cell receptor (beta chain) sequence together with its context. TCRdb's table, derived via immunoSEQ multiplex PCR, lists solely in-frame clones and lacks some. The table has about 74,000 clones, 83% seen once. The CDR3 is 13 amino acids. The V gene lost 2 bases and the J gene lost 4 bases, with 6 bases spanning the gap. In germline, CDR1 is SGHVS, CDR2 FQNEAQ. The data stem from a study of blood T cell repertoires in COVID-19. The sequenced sample consisted of peripheral blood. This chain links TRBV7-8 with TRBJ1-5; D call uncertain. The sequence was obtained from a man older than 75 with acute or convalescent COVID-19. The CDR3 reads CASSLYGNQPQHF. CDR3 DNA: TGTGCCAGCAGCTTATACGGGAATCAGCCCCAGCATTTT.